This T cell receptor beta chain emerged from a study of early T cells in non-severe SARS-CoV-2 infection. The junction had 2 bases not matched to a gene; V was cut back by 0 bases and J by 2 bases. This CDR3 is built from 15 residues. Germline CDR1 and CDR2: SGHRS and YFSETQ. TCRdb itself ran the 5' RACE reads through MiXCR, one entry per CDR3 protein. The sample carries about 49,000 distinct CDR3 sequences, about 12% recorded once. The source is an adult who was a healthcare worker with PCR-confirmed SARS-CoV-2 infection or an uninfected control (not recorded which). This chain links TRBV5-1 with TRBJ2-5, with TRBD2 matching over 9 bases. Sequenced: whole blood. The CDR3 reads CASSLASGVQETQYF. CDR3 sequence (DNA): TGCGCCAGCAGCTTGGCTAGCGGGGTACAAGAGACCCAGTACTTC.